This TCR beta chain was sequenced in a study of CD8 T cells in ankylosing spondylitis. Study-wide results and caveats: Previously reported in reactive arthritis synovial fluid and blood were some of the motif variants. A TCR beta motif made of about 8 highly homologous variants seemed typical of ankylosing spondylitis blood. CD8+ cells made up the disease-linked clones, which were relatively rare in peripheral blood.

In making TCR beta libraries, quantitative 5'-RACE with molecular barcodes was used. TCRdb independently ran MiXCR on the 5' RACE reads; one entry per CDR3 protein. Found here are 500,000 to 650,000 distinct CDR3 sequences, about 5.4% of them singletons; the top ten hold approximately 3.5%. The CDR3 has 15 residues. The germline CDR1 and CDR2 sequences are LNHNV and YYDKDF (reference sequence). Trimming shortened V by 0 bases and J by 4 bases, and 12 bases separated the two germline ends. For this clonotype: The antigen remains undetermined.

Sequenced sample: blood, either unsorted or a sorted T cell fraction (not recorded which). The TCR sequence derives from a male donor with ankylosing spondylitis. The rearrangement joins TRBV15 to TRBJ1-1; D is unresolved. The CDR3 DNA follows: TGTGCCACCAGCAGAGACCGAGGTAAGGGCACTGAAGCTTTCTTT. Translation: CATSRDRGKGTEAFF.